This TCR beta chain was sequenced in a study of cytomegalovirus exposure and HLA in healthy donors. General observations from the study: Presence/absence analyses treated sequencing depth as roughly uniform across donors.

Participants comprised healthy donors of bone marrow. V lost 5 bases and J lost 4; bases outside the gene matches: 7. The CDR3 loop spans 16 amino acids. CDR1 MNHEY and CDR2 SMNVEV come from the germline V gene (reference sequence). Vbeta (60) and Jbeta (13) primers were used in the PCR. The repertoire was sequenced with immunoSEQ multiplex PCR; TCRdb's copy has only in-frame clones and lacks some. In the table there are roughly 190,000 clones, 85% to 90% of which are singletons. To note about this clone: Antigen: not known.

This clonotype originated in a man aged 25-45 years in good health and CMV-seronegative. The V call is TRBV27, the J call TRBJ2-5, with TRBD2 matching over 13 bases. Sequencing was done on a sample of PBMCs. The CDR3 reads CASSPGTSGIRETQYF. The CDR3, as DNA: TGTGCCAGCAGTCCCGGGACTAGCGGGATCCGAGAGACCCAGTACTTC.